This T cell receptor beta chain came from a study of control samples from healthy donors and cancer patients. V was trimmed by 3 bases and J by 6 bases, leaving 5 bases between them. The CDR3 length is 11 residues. Profiling relied on immunoSEQ multiplex PCR, and the TCRdb table lists in-frame clones only, not all of them. The sample lists tens of thousands of clones, roughly 89% occurring once. The receptor's source is a woman aged 60-70 years with head and neck cancer. The source material was PBMCs. The chain is built from TRBV12-3 or TRBV12-4 and TRBJ1-1, with D uncertain. The CDR3 sequence: CASSFASEAFF. CDR3 DNA: TGTGCCAGCAGTTTCGCCTCTGAAGCTTTCTTT.